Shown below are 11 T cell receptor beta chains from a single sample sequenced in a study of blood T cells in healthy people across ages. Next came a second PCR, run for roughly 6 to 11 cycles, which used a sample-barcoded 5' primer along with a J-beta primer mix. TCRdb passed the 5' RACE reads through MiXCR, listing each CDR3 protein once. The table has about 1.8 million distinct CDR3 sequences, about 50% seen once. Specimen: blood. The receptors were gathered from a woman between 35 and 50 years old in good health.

The CDR3 here is CASSLADLYGYTF. The CDR3 DNA reads TGCGCCAGCAGCTTGGCGGACCTCTATGGCTACACCTTC. This sequence joins TRBV5-1 and TRBJ1-2, with no clear D. This CDR3 region has 13 residues. Germline values: CDR1 SGHRS, CDR2 YFSETQ. The germline V and J ends were trimmed by 0 bases and 4 bases, with 7 bases remaining between them.

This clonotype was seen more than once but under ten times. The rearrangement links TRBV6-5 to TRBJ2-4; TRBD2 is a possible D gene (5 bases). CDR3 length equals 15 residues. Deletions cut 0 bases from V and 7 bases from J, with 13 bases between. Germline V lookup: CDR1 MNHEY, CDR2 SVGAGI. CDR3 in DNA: TGTGCCAGCAGTTACTCGCCCGAGGGTTCGAACATTCAGTACTTC. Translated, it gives CASSYSPEGSNIQYF.

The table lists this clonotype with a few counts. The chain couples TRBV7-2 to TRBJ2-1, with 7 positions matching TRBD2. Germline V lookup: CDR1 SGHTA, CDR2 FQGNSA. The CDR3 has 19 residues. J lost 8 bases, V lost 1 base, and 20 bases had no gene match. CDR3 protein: CASSLVFVGGRRSHDEQFF. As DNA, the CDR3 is TGTGCCAGCAGCTTAGTATTCGTGGGAGGGCGTCGGAGTCACGATGAGCAGTTCTTC.

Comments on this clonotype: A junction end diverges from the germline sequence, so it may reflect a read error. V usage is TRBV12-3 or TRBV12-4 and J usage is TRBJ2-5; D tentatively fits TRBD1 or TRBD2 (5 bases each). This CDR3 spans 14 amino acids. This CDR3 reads CANSDGAGQETQYF. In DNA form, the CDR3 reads TGTGCCAACAGTGACGGGGCAGGGCAAGAGACCCAGTACTTC.

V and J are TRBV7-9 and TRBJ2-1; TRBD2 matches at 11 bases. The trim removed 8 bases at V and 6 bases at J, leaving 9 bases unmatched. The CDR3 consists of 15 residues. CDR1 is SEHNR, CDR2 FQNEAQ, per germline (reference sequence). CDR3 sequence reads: CASLLAGASRNEQFF. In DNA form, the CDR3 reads TGTGCCAGCTTACTAGCGGGGGCGAGTCGCAATGAGCAGTTCTTC.

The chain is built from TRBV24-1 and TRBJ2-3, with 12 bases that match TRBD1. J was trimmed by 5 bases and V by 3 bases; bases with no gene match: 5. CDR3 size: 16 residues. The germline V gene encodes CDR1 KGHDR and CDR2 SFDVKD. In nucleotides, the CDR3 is TGTGCCACCAGTGATCCGGGACAGGGGGCGCGAGATACGCAGTATTTT. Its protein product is CATSDPGQGARDTQYF.

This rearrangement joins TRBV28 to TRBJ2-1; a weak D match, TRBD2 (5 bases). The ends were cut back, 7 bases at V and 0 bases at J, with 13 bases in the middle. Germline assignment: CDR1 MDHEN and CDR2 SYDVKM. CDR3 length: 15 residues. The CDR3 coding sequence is TGTGCCAGCAAACTCGGACTGCACTCCTACAATGAGCAGTTCTTC. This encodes CASKLGLHSYNEQFF.

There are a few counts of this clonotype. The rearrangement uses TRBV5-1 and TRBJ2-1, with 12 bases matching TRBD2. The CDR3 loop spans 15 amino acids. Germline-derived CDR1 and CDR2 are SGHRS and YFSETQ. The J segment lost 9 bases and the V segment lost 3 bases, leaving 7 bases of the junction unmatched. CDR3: CASSWTSGVAAEQFF. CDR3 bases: TGCGCCAGCAGCTGGACTAGCGGGGTGGCCGCTGAGCAGTTCTTC.

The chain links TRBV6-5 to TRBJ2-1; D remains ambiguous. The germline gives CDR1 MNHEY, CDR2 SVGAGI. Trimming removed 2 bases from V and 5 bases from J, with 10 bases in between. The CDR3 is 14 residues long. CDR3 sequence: CASSYILSHNEQFF. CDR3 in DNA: TGTGCCAGCAGTTACATTCTTTCCCACAATGAGCAGTTCTTC.

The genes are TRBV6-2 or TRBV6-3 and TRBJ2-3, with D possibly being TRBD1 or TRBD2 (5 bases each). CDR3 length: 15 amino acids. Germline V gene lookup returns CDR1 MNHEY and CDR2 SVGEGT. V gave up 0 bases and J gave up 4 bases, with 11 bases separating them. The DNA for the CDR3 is TGTGCCAGCAGTTACTCGGGGCCCGGGGCAGATACGCAGTATTTT. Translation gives CASSYSGPGADTQYF.

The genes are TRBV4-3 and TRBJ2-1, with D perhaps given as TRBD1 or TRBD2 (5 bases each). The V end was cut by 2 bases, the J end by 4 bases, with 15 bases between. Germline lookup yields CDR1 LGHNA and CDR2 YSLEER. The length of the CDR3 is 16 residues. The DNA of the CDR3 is TGCGCCAGCAGCCAAACCGGGACCGACCGTTACAATGAGCAGTTCTTC. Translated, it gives CASSQTGTDRYNEQFF.